This TCR beta chain was documented in a study of blood T cell repertoires in COVID-19. Some clones are missing from TCRdb's copy, which holds only in-frame ones; the method was immunoSEQ multiplex PCR. In the table there are some 120,000 clones, roughly 76% of which are singletons. CDR1 and CDR2 (germline): MRHNA, SNTAGT. This CDR3 has 14 amino acids. V lost 3 bases, J lost 7 bases, and 5 bases stayed unmatched. The rearrangement joins TRBV6-4 to TRBJ1-2; 10 bases line up with TRBD1. Specimen: peripheral blood. The receptor was derived from a human donor in a cohort sampled during active COVID-19. CDR3 sequence: CASSEDRGIGGYTF. The CDR3 nucleotides read TGTGCCAGCAGTGAGGACAGGGGGATCGGTGGCTACACCTTC.